This T cell receptor beta chain was sequenced during a study of monozygotic twins with inflammatory bowel disease. CDR3 length: 15 amino acids. CDR1 SGHTA and CDR2 FQGNSA come from the germline V gene. Considering frequency, this clonotype is medium-sized. Its target is not known. Study observations and caveats: Repertoire similarity did not differ between concordant and discordant twins, possibly owing to limited power. Telling apart the different T cell subtypes was not possible.

Molecular identifiers with 6-nucleotide sample barcodes were added during cDNA synthesis via template switching. TCRdb reworked the 5' RACE reads into one entry per CDR3 protein, no DNA. The table lists 200,000 to 250,000 distinct CDR3 sequences. Sequenced input: blood. The chain employs TRBV7-2 and TRBJ1-2; TCRdb outputs TRBD1, but without DNA this stays unchecked. This TCR derives from a human donor with ulcerative colitis or Crohn's disease, or a healthy co-twin of an affected twin (not recorded which). The chain's CDR3 is CASNFEPGQGRGYTF. Using reference TRBV7-2 and TRBJ1-2 for the parts outside the CDR3, the full variable domain is GAGVSQSPSNKVTEKGKDVELRCDPISGHTALYWYRQSLGQGLEFLIYFQGNSAPDKSGLPSDRFSAERTGGSVSTLTIQRTQQEDSAVYLCASNFEPGQGRGYTFGSGTRLTVV.